This T cell receptor beta chain came from a study of blood T cell repertoires in COVID-19. Study context: The analysed material was cDNA or gDNA that came from T cells, B-cell-depleted T cells, or PBMCs.

As handled by the study authors: For nucleated cells, counts were estimated from reference gene primer amplification. The method was immunoSEQ multiplex PCR; TCRdb's version includes in-frame clones alone and lacks a portion of them. Clone size and the V and J calls come from that table; the DNA yielded D and trimming. The sample holds around 86,000 clones, roughly 84% seen once. CDR1 and CDR2 from the germline V gene are SGHTA and FQGNSA. The CDR3 length is 14 residues. The ends lost 5 bases at V and 6 bases at J; junction bases unmatched: 8. There are a few counts of this clone. Sequenced material: peripheral blood. The sequence was obtained from a woman older than 75 with acute or convalescent COVID-19. V gene TRBV7-2 combines with J gene TRBJ1-2, with 8 bases identical to TRBD1. This CDR3 reads CASSATGGRNGYTF. CDR3 in DNA: TGTGCCAGCAGCGCTACAGGGGGTCGTAATGGCTACACCTTC.